Presented here are 24 T cell receptor beta chains from one specimen sequenced in a study of blood T cell repertoires in COVID-19. Generated by immunoSEQ multiplex PCR, the TCRdb table keeps only in-frame clones and is missing some. The repertoire holds approximately 230,000 clones, with around 88% as singletons. Sequencing was done on a sample of peripheral blood. The receptors come from a woman in her 30s with COVID-19, enrolled during active disease.

This chain links TRBV27 with TRBJ1-2; D gene uncertain. CDR1 is MNHEY, CDR2 SMNVEV, per germline (reference sequence). Deletions cut 5 bases from V and 6 bases from J, with 13 bases between. This CDR3 comprises 13 residues. The CDR3 region has the DNA TGTGCCAGCAGTCCGGGAGAACTCCATGGCTACACCTTC. Residues: CASSPGELHGYTF.

This chain connects TRBV2 to TRBJ1-6; maybe TRBD1 (5 bases). Per the germline V gene, CDR1 is SNHLY and CDR2 is FYNNEI. The CDR3 extends over 16 amino acids. Trimming removed 5 bases at V and 0 bases at J, with 11 bases between. CDR3 sequence reads: CASSPTASSYNSPLHF. The CDR3 nucleotides read TGTGCCAGCAGTCCGACAGCCTCCTCCTATAATTCACCCCTCCACTTT.

A few counts support this clone. The CDR3, as DNA: TGTGCCAGCAGCACCGAGGACAGTAACACTGAAGCTTTCTTT. Residues: CASSTEDSNTEAFF. The chain has TRBV5-6 and TRBJ1-1, with TRBD1 as a possible D gene (6 bases). Deletions cut 4 bases from V and 2 bases from J, with 12 bases between. The CDR3 has 14 residues. Germline assignment: CDR1 SGHDT and CDR2 YYEEEE.

The chain uses TRBV11-2 and TRBJ1-6; D is unresolved. The CDR3 has 15 amino acids. Trimming took 6 bases from V and 7 from J, leaving 16 bases between them. CDR1 is SGHAT and CDR2 is FQNNGV in the germline V gene. The CDR3 DNA sequence: TGTGCCAGCAGTTCCCAGGTTCCGGGGAATTCACCCCTCCACTTT. It is translated as CASSSQVPGNSPLHF.

The sample holds a few counts of this clone. This sequence joins TRBV19 and TRBJ2-2, with D tentatively TRBD2 (6 bases). In germline, CDR1 is LNHDA, CDR2 SQIVND (reference sequence). The CDR3 spans 13 residues. V was trimmed by 7 bases and J by 6 bases, leaving 12 bases between them. This CDR3 reads CASKRRDSGELFF. For the CDR3, the DNA is TGTGCCAGTAAGCGCCGGGACTCCGGGGAGCTGTTTTTT.

The chain combines TRBV19 with TRBJ1-2; 10 nucleotides match TRBD1. Germline CDR1 is LNHDA and CDR2 is SQIVND (reference sequence). There are 12 residues in the CDR3. The trim removed 5 bases at V and 8 bases at J, leaving 2 bases unmatched. The CDR3, as DNA: TGTGCCAGTAGTGACAGGGGGCAGGGCTACACCTTC. It translates to CASSDRGQGYTF. Complete variable domain (other parts from reference TRBV19 and TRBJ1-2): DGGITQSPKYLFRKEGQNVTLSCEQNLNHDAMYWYRQDPGQGLRLIYYSQIVNDFQKGDIAEGYSVSREKKESFPLTVTSAQKNPTAFYLCASSDRGQGYTFGSGTRLTVV.

The chain joins TRBV7-8 to TRBJ2-7; TRBD2 aligns across 7 bases. CDR1 and CDR2 (germline): SGHVS, FQNEAQ. This CDR3 has 16 residues. Unmatched junction bases numbered 10, after V lost 0 bases and J lost 5 bases. The CDR3 DNA follows: TGTGCCAGCAGCTTAGCGTATGGGGAGGGAGGAGACGAGCAGTACGTC. Translating gives CASSLAYGEGGDEQYV.

The chain combines TRBV29-1 with TRBJ2-1; TRBD2 aligns across 9 bases. V gave up 0 bases and J gave up 0 bases; unmatched junction bases: 9. Germline values: CDR1 SQVTM, CDR2 ANQGSEA. The CDR3 spans 18 residues. The CDR3 DNA follows: TGCAGCGTTGAAGATCAGCCTAGCGGGGCTAGCTCCTACAATGAGCAGTTCTTC. Its protein product is CSVEDQPSGASSYNEQFF.

This clone was observed a single time. V is TRBV9 and J is TRBJ2-7, with 13 bases aligning to TRBD2. The J segment lost 11 bases and the V segment lost 3 bases, leaving 5 bases of the junction unmatched. Germline V CDR1 and CDR2: SGDLS, YYNGEE. The CDR3 totals 13 residues. CDR3 protein: CASSGWTSGSKYV. The CDR3 DNA reads as TGTGCCAGCAGCGGATGGACTAGCGGGAGTAAGTACGTC.

CDR3: CASTLRRQGGGPNYGYTF. The CDR3 coding sequence is TGTGCCAGCACCCTGAGGCGGCAGGGGGGCGGACCCAACTATGGCTACACCTTC. The chain employs TRBV27 and TRBJ1-2; 7 bases agree with TRBD1. Germline V gives CDR1 MNHEY, CDR2 SMNVEV (reference sequence). CDR3 length equals 18 residues. Germline trimming cut 7 bases from V and 2 bases from J; bases unmatched to any gene: 19.

The chain joins TRBV6-5 to TRBJ1-4; TRBD1 matches at 8 bases. CDR3 length: 14 amino acids. Trimming removed 4 bases from V and 5 bases from J; junction bases left unmatched: 3. The germline CDR1 and CDR2 sequences are MNHEY and SVGAGI. CDR3 sequence: CASSSDRGNEKLFF. For the CDR3, the DNA is TGTGCCAGCAGTTCCGACAGGGGAAATGAAAAACTGTTTTTT.

V is TRBV7-9 and J is TRBJ1-1; D is possibly TRBD1 (5 bases). CDR1 and CDR2 from the germline V gene are SEHNR and FQNEAQ (reference sequence). V shed 5 bases and J shed 1 base, with 26 bases lying between them. This CDR3 region has 19 residues. For the CDR3, the DNA is TGTGCCAGCAGCCTAGGGGTCTTCCGTTTCGGGTACGGGAACACTGAAGCTTTCTTT. This sequence encodes CASSLGVFRFGYGNTEAFF.

This clone was recorded only once. The chain carries TRBV29-1 and TRBJ2-5; no definite D call. The germline CDR1 and CDR2 sequences are SQVTM and ANQGSEA. This CDR3 has 12 residues. Trimming left V 7 bases short and J 10 bases short, with 19 bases between. This CDR3 is CSADTTGYDQYF. The CDR3 DNA sequence: TGCAGCGCCGATACGACGGGTTACGACCAGTACTTC.

The chain couples TRBV7-9 to TRBJ1-2; D possibly corresponds to TRBD1 (5 bases). V lost 5 bases and J 4 bases, leaving 14 bases between the germline ends. The length of the CDR3 is 14 residues. The germline V gene encodes CDR1 SEHNR and CDR2 FQNEAQ (reference sequence). CDR3 sequence (DNA): TGTGCCAGCAGCGCAGGGTCCCTCGTCTATGGCTACACCTTC. Amino acid sequence: CASSAGSLVYGYTF.

This sequence joins TRBV6-2 or TRBV6-3 and TRBJ1-2; D is ambiguous. The ends were cut back, 0 bases at V and 4 bases at J, with 15 bases in the middle. The CDR3 runs to 16 residues. Per germline, CDR1 MNHEY and CDR2 SVGEGT. This chain's CDR3 is CASSYSSLTAVYGYTF. The DNA for the CDR3 is TGTGCCAGCAGTTACTCGAGCCTAACCGCTGTCTATGGCTACACCTTC.

The count of this clone is one. The V and J genes are TRBV5-6 and TRBJ2-5; 13 nucleotides match TRBD2. J lost 2 bases, V lost 0 bases, and 1 base had no gene match. CDR1 SGHDT and CDR2 YYEEEE come from the germline V gene. This CDR3 contains 16 residues. CDR3 DNA sequence: TGTGCCAGCAGCTTGGGACTAGCGGGGGGACAAGAGACCCAGTACTTC. It specifies CASSLGLAGGQETQYF. Complete variable domain (other parts from reference TRBV5-6 and TRBJ2-5): DAGVTQSPTHLIKTRGQQVTLRCSPKSGHDTVSWYQQALGQGPQFIFQYYEEEERQRGNFPDRFSGHQFPNYSSELNVNALLLGDSALYLCASSLGLAGGQETQYFGPGTRLLVL.

This sequence joins TRBV11-2 and TRBJ2-4, with 12 bases lining up with TRBD1. The V and J ends lost 6 bases and 7 bases, in that order; junction bases with no gene match: 10. Germline CDR1 and CDR2: SGHAT and FQNNGV. The CDR3 runs 16 residues. This chain's CDR3 is CASRGTGGLSRNIQYF. In DNA form, the CDR3 reads TGTGCCAGCAGGGGGACAGGGGGCTTAAGTCGCAACATTCAGTACTTC.

The genes are TRBV19 and TRBJ2-1, with 10 bases identical to TRBD2. This CDR3 has 14 amino acids. CDR1 is LNHDA, CDR2 SQIVND, per germline (reference sequence). The trim removed 9 bases at V and 4 bases at J, leaving 6 bases unmatched. Written as DNA, the CDR3 is TGTGCCAGCAGCCTAGCGGGAGTTTACAATGAGCAGTTCTTC. Residues: CASSLAGVYNEQFF.

The chain combines TRBV12-3 or TRBV12-4 with TRBJ2-1; maybe TRBD2 (6 bases). V lost 7 bases, J lost 6 bases, and 13 bases lay in between. The CDR3 is made up of 13 amino acids. The CDR3 is CASKEPGGNEQFF. The CDR3 DNA follows: TGTGCCAGCAAAGAGCCCGGGGGCAATGAGCAGTTCTTC.

This rearrangement joins TRBV6-2 or TRBV6-3 to TRBJ1-5, with D unclear. Trimming removed 1 base at V and 2 bases at J, with 15 bases between. The germline V gene has CDR1 MNHEY and CDR2 SVGEGT. The CDR3 has 17 amino acids. CDR3 residues: CASSYLGLSGGNQPQHF. CDR3 DNA: TGTGCCAGCAGTTACTTGGGGTTAAGCGGGGGCAATCAGCCCCAGCATTTT.

The chain carries TRBV18 and TRBJ2-3; D is perhaps TRBD1 (5 bases). Germline assignment: CDR1 KGHSH and CDR2 LQKENI. The CDR3 is made up of 15 amino acids. With 2 bases removed from V and 5 bases from J, the gap between germline ends came to 14 bases. This chain's CDR3 is CASSPSGKTIDTQYF. As DNA, the CDR3 is TGTGCCAGCTCACCATCAGGGAAAACGATAGATACGCAGTATTTT.

V is TRBV27 and J is TRBJ1-2, with 8 bases that match TRBD1. The V and J ends lost 6 bases and 4 bases, in that order; junction bases with no gene match: 7. The CDR3 extends over 14 amino acids. The germline gives CDR1 MNHEY, CDR2 SMNVEV (reference sequence). The CDR3 DNA follows: TGTGCCAGCAGCCCAGGGACAGGTCGCTATGGCTACACCTTC. This translates into CASSPGTGRYGYTF.

Regarding this clone: Other DNA sequences in the same sample also yield this CDR3. This chain connects TRBV27 to TRBJ1-1; perhaps TRBD1 as D (6 bases). Germline V CDR1 and CDR2: MNHEY, SMNVEV (reference sequence). The V end was cut by 0 bases, the J end by 2 bases, with 7 bases between. The length of the CDR3 is 14 residues. The chain's CDR3 is CASSLSRGNTEAFF. In nucleotides, the CDR3 is TGTGCCAGCAGTTTATCCAGGGGAAACACTGAAGCTTTCTTT.

V and J are TRBV30 and TRBJ1-2; no clear D. The CDR3 consists of 13 residues. With 4 bases removed from V and 6 bases from J, the gap between germline ends came to 15 bases. Germline assignment: CDR1 GTSNPN and CDR2 SVGIG (reference sequence). CDR3 region: CAWIPPGGNGYTF. Here the CDR3 DNA reads TGTGCCTGGATCCCCCCGGGCGGGAATGGCTACACCTTC.